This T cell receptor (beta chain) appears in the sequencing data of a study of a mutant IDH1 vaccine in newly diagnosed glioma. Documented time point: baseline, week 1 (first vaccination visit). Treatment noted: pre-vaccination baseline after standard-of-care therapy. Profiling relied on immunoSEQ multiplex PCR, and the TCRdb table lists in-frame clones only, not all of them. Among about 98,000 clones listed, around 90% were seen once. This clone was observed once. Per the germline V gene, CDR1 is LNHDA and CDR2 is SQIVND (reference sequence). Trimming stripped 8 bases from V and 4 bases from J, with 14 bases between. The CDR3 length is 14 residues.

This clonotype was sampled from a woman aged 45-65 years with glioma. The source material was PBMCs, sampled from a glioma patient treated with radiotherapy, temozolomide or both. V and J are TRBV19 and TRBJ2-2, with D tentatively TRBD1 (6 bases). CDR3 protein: CASDSGEATGELFF. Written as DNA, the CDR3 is TGTGCCAGTGACTCAGGGGAAGCCACCGGGGAGCTGTTTTTT. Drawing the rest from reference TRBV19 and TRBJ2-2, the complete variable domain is DGGITQSPKYLFRKEGQNVTLSCEQNLNHDAMYWYRQDPGQGLRLIYYSQIVNDFQKGDIAEGYSVSREKKESFPLTVTSAQKNPTAFYLCASDSGEATGELFFGEGSRLTVL.